These T cell receptor beta chains were read from a single sample in a study of CD8 T cells in ankylosing spondylitis. TCRdb used MiXCR to reprocess the 5' RACE reads, holding one entry per CDR3 protein. The repertoire has about 840,000 distinct CDR3 sequences, about 12% of them found once; the top ten carry approximately 0.46%. The sequenced sample consisted of blood, either unsorted or a sorted T cell fraction (not recorded which). The source of these receptors is a male donor with ankylosing spondylitis. CDR3s include the opening cysteine and the closing phenylalanine or tryptophan. Size tells how often a clone was seen (once, few, many) or the class of an expanded clone, and some rows leave it out.

size | V | CDR3
NA | TRBV20-1 | CSARWTGGPYEQYF
many | TRBV7-2 | CASSSVGPYEQYF
NA | TRBV6-2/TRBV6-3 | CATRDSQTYGYTF
many | TRBV20-1 | CSAPDLRTGGYQPQHF
many | TRBV20-1 | CSATSPDKVNYGYTF
NA | TRBV20-1 | CSARRVTSTDTQYF
NA | TRBV27 | CASSLFDRTADQFF
few | TRBV14 | CASSQGGHYEQYF
few | TRBV6-1 | CASRSQGGWFYGYTF
NA | TRBV12-3/TRBV12-4 | CASSPSLGGGTEAFF
NA | TRBV20-1 | CSAVGTSGNNEQFF
many | TRBV4-3 | CASSQDRTGVTDTQYF
NA | TRBV4-1 | CASSLIYGRYEQYF
few | TRBV9 | CASSVGVTNIQYF
few | TRBV25-1 | CASSEYPGGGDNYGYTF
many | TRBV10-3 | CAIGDSSDSPLHF
few | TRBV12-3/TRBV12-4 | CASSFYGQGVETQYF
few | TRBV20-1 | CSASFIDTEAFF
few | TRBV20-1 | CSAARLAVGELFF
NA | TRBV10-3 | CAISESQGGEQFF
NA | TRBV28 | CASSFRRDYGYTF
few | TRBV27 | CASSLLGAGNQPQHF
NA | TRBV3-1 | CASSFTPGQLDEQFF
NA | TRBV7-2 | CASSRDWSRNEQYF
many | TRBV29-1 | CSVVVSLGGYTF
NA | TRBV5-1 | CASGEGGDSYEQYF
NA | TRBV7-3 | CASSFFVGLAGHNEQFF
few | TRBV20-1 | CSAQDPGHNYGYTF
few | TRBV24-1 | CATSYSGVDETQYF
few | TRBV7-8 | CASSLVTGHEAYEQYF
NA | TRBV19 | CASSIHRVNSPLHF
many | TRBV4-3 | CASSQDTQRNEKLFF
NA | TRBV7-2 | CASSLEGGPNNEQFF
NA | TRBV5-1 | CASSLALRGNSPLHF
few | TRBV6-1 | CASSDGKQGWVDYEQYF
few | TRBV20-1 | CSARDPGGTNSPLHF
NA | TRBV18 | CASSPNLAGRDTQYF
few | TRBV7-2 | CASSLVAGFNSPLHF
many | TRBV29-1 | CSAGGLAGSGSYNEQFF
few | TRBV4-1 | CASSQVLYYEQYF
NA | TRBV20-1 | CSARDRTQGFNQPQHF
many | TRBV20-1 | CSAREGTSGNTIYF
NA | TRBV20-1 | CTGGYTETQYF
few | TRBV5-1 | CASSLVRGSETQYF
NA | TRBV9 | CASSVAVGEGSGRGGYTF
few | TRBV5-1 | CASSQTTGSPNTIYF
NA | TRBV12-3/TRBV12-4 | CASGLAKGRETQYF
NA | TRBV25-1 | CASSAPTLNPSTDTQYF
few | TRBV6-1 | CASIEQGTAEAFF
many | TRBV10-3 | CAISSSIGLRETQYF
many | TRBV7-2 | CASSFDRDQPQHF
NA | TRBV12-3/TRBV12-4 | CASSLRLVQDTQYF
NA | TRBV6-6 | CASRDGSKETQYF
few | TRBV5-1 | CASSPVLAGSEAYEQYF
few | TRBV20-1 | CSARDAGSNEKLFF
many | TRBV29-1 | CSVSTAQETQYF
few | TRBV24-1 | CATSDYAGGYTF